The clone carrying this TCR beta chain is a singleton in its sample. Its antigen is as yet unknown. These data belong to a study of CD8 T cells in Susac syndrome. Random hexamers were used to reverse transcribe the RNA input (about 0.45 to 1 ug). It was immunoSEQ multiplex PCR that amplified TCR beta CDR3 across 54 Vbeta and 13 Jbeta. One entry per CDR3 protein, called by TCRdb with MiXCR from the immunoSEQ multiplex PCR reads. The data contain about 190,000 distinct CDR3 sequences, more than 90% of them singletons. General study findings and limits: That the number of individuals in its TCR sequencing and HLA analysis was relatively small was acknowledged by the study.

This CDR3 is built from 13 residues. Deletions cut 3 bases from V and 0 bases from J, with 6 bases between. Germline CDR1 reads SGHNT; CDR2 reads YYREEE (reference sequence). The rearrangement uses TRBV5-4 and TRBJ1-2, with unresolved D. Sequencing was carried out using CD4+ T cells from PBMCs. The TCR comes from a human donor with Susac syndrome. For the CDR3, the DNA is TGTGCCAGCAGCTCCGATACTAACTATGGCTACACCTTC. Encoded protein: CASSSDTNYGYTF.